This T cell receptor (beta chain) was captured in a study of cytomegalovirus exposure and HLA in healthy donors (dated by TCRdb to the late 2010s). In terms of the full investigation: An earlier analysis of some 620 of the donors reported approximately 280 Gb of sequence data and 117 million unique TCR beta sequences obtained from about 179 million T cells. A later genetic analysis used genome-wide SNP genotypes for about 65% of the 666 donors, treating that subset as a discovery cohort. The number of donors typed differed by locus, with about 629-630 for A, B, C, DRB1 and DQB1, more than 500 for DQA1, approximately 570 for DPA1, and approximately 470 for DPB1. Across approximately 420 genotyped donors of the cohort, an average of roughly 250,000 unique TCR beta nucleotide sequences per donor were sequenced, and 15% to 20% of those sequences were non-productive. A few DR-DQ haplotypes were treated as single units for association and clustering because of strong linkage in the cohort. In the later analysis, no new phenotypic data were used to find candidate immune exposures; instead, reliance was placed on TCR beta sequences and their occurrence across donors. To decide whether each TCR beta V gene segment behaved as functional or pseudogenic, an earlier analysis of some 600 of the donors relied on high-throughput TCR beta sequencing. A separate validation cohort of roughly 110 different subjects was used in addition to the 666-subject first cohort. Class I and class II HLA loci were covered by the typing at four-digit resolution. Donor age, sex, ethnicity and CMV serostatus were compiled alongside the repertoire data. Using immunosequencing, the study profiled T cell repertoires from some 670 subjects and related those repertoires to cytomegalovirus serostatus. High-throughput TCR immunosequencing, statistical association of individual TCRs with disease status, and machine learning were combined to predict cytomegalovirus infection status. Approximately 300 gigabases of sequencing data and about 92 million unique TCR sequences made up an early release that covered around 640 HLA-typed donors. Of the roughly 400 genotyped donors, around 81% fell in the genetic ancestry cluster associated with self-reported Caucasian donors. A later analysis re-examined previously published TCR beta repertoires from just over 650 donors and added high-resolution HLA genotyping to investigate patterns of TCR occurrence. The study was designed to test whether signatures of past pathogen exposure could be identified by cataloging public T cell receptors. All discovery cohort repertoires had been generated using a single sequencing platform. The research as a whole found: In a later analysis, several top co-occurrence clusters were reported to appear linked to parvovirus B19, influenza, CMV and Epstein-Barr virus. Assigning TCR associations to individual alleles was difficult when HLA alleles, especially DR and DQ, strongly co-occurred. At a false discovery rate of 0.05, a later analysis linked some 18,000 TCR beta sequences to specific HLA alleles. According to the authors, the approach could potentially be generalized to other disease states and immunological phenotypes. Presence/absence analyses assumed roughly uniform sequencing depth across donors, an assumption that may not hold. A later genetic analysis reported fewer N-insertions in productive TCRs among donors in an Asian-associated ancestry cluster than the approximately 700-donor mean. A further reported finding was that TCR beta sequences accurately predicted the HLA-A and HLA-B alleles for most subjects in the first cohort. A later analysis found that TCR association rates varied across HLA loci, with DRB1 alleles showing the most associated TCRs and HLA-C alleles the fewest. In a later analysis, HLA-associated TCR beta chains showed more clonal expansion and lower generation probabilities than non-associated chains that were equally common. Some IMGT-functional V segments, including TRBV6-2 and TRBV6-3, could not be distinguished by the 87-base-pair reads and were therefore excluded. In a later genetic analysis, a missense DCLRE1C variant was associated with V-gene and J-gene trimming of TCR beta chains, and the association was replicated in an independent cohort. In an earlier analysis of around 600 of the donors, most TCR beta V segments appeared in productive rearrangements about 87% or about 30% of the time, broadly matching IMGT annotations. The study listed 150 to 200 TCR beta chains as associated with cytomegalovirus. Across donors, most TCR sequences were observed very rarely, whereas some public TCRs were present in many individuals. Most CMV-associated TCR beta chains appeared to be HLA-restricted in a later analysis, and the HLA associations seemed to be driven largely by CMV exposure. Because counts were too low, around 18 rarely observed V segments, including chromosome 9 orphons, were left out of the earlier analysis of several hundred of the donors. Linkage disequilibrium might explain the correlated functional status among segregating V segments, but an unknown experimental factor could not be ruled out. A cluster of highly shared sequence variants was judged likely to be a technical artifact of the sequencing pipeline. In vitro tests confirmed that three of the cytomegalovirus-associated TCR beta chains recognize cytomegalovirus antigens. Cytomegalovirus status was reported to be diagnosed by the classifier with high specificity and sensitivity in both the original and validation cohorts. For the cohort, immune exposure information was limited to CMV serostatus. The cohort was sequenced for TCR beta chains only, and without alpha or paired-chain data the features that could be detected were limited. HLA typing was unavailable for some donors at each locus, so association tests used only the typed subset.

V lost 4 bases and J lost 2 bases, and the count of bases not matched to a germline gene is 8. For CDR1 and CDR2, the germline V gene lists SGDLS and YYNGEE. Inclusive of the bounding cysteine and phenylalanine, the CDR3 is 15 residues long. CDR3 DNA only is kept here, 45 bases in frame from base 1. Library preparation was by the immunoSEQ multiplex PCR assay. A mixture of 60 forward primers for TCR Vbeta segments and 13 reverse primers for TCR Jbeta segments was used in the multiplex PCR. The CDR3 region of rearranged TCR beta genes was amplified from genomic DNA by a multiplex PCR assay. Amplified TCR beta libraries were sequenced as 87-base-pair reads on the Illumina HiSeq System. The authors' analysis ran thus. Across the 666 repertoires, a later analysis counted approximately 83 million unique TCR beta chains, 9.5 million to 13 million of which were shared by at least two donors. Raw reads were error-corrected and collapsed into unique sequences with a nearest-neighbor algorithm that merged closely related sequences to remove PCR and sequencing errors. To assign V, D and J gene segments, CDR3 sequences were aligned to IMGT reference sequences. For a sequence to be retained, at least a six-nucleotide match to both a V gene segment and a J gene segment was required. A rearrangement was called productive if the CDR3 had no stop codons and remained in frame with V and J, and every other rearrangement was called non-productive. Following IMGT convention, CDR3 was defined as the stretch from the second conserved V-encoded cysteine to the conserved J-encoded phenylalanine. Sequences without an unambiguous match to a single V gene segment were excluded from the earlier analysis of several hundred of the donors. An earlier analysis of about 590 of the donors classified V segments as functional when productive rearrangements were above 56.7% and as segregating when the standard deviation between donors was above 5%. To diagnose cytomegalovirus status from the catalog of TCR beta chain sequences, a statistical classification framework was built. V and J gene assignment, in a later analysis, came from comparing TCR nucleotide sequences with IMGT/GENE-DB human TR gene sequences. A later analysis assigned CDR3 sequences and most-parsimonious VDJ recombination scenarios with the TCRdist pipeline. In a later analysis, each TCR beta chain was defined by its CDR3 amino acid sequence together with its V-gene family, and reads without a unique V-gene family were excluded. To address suspected cross-contamination and a sequencing artifact, a later analysis removed approximately 590 highly shared, low-generation-probability nucleotide sequences. For each public chain, a later analysis derived a clonal expansion index from normalized ranks of inferred template counts within each repertoire. A later analysis computed generation probabilities with a VDJ recombination model fitted to out-of-frame rearrangements, and checked the results against IGoR. Hypergeometric tests were used in a later analysis to score TCR-TCR, TCR-HLA and TCR-CMV co-occurrence, with a repertoire-size bias correction applied to the TCR pairs. To estimate false discovery rates, a later analysis permuted the HLA or CMV assignments 20 times. A later analysis grouped co-occurring TCRs with DBSCAN, adding TCRdist sequence similarity when clustering within HLA-allele-positive subsets. Repertoires with fewer than 30,000 or more than 120,000 public chains, plus five repertoires with anomalous nucleotide sharing, were excluded from co-occurrence clustering. The table comes from immuneACCESS by way of TCRdb, which keeps in-frame sequences with V and J called. Part of the clones is missing from these tables; in studies checked, under half for an unresolved V gene and the rest for unknown reasons. That table furnishes V, J and clone size, whereas the DNA furnished D and trimming. The sample table holds approximately 70,000 clones, of which approximately 74% were seen once. Roughly 20% of the sample rests with the top ten.

The cohort comprised fewer than 750 healthy bone marrow donors. At the time of sampling, all cohort members were nominally healthy, though unrecorded immune exposures were likely present. The donor tested CMV seropositive and was one of the 289 seropositive cohort members. A peripheral blood sample was provided by each donor, and peripheral blood mononuclear cells were used for TCR beta sequencing. Genomic DNA extraction from the blood cell samples was performed with the Qiagen DNeasy Blood Extraction Kit. A remark on this clone: It lacks a known antigen. It has no much larger one-base neighbor in the sample; base qualities were not kept.

The sequence joins TRBV9 to TRBJ1-2; 7 central bases correspond to TRBD1. The receptor comes from a woman in her thirties in good health and CMV-seropositive. Specimen: PBMCs. The DNA sequence is given as TGTGCCAGCAGCTCCCACAGGGGAACCAACTATGGCTACACCTTC. Its translation reads: CASSSHRGTNYGYTF.